In its sample, the clone carrying this T cell receptor (beta chain) was seen many times. The antigen remains unidentified. This CDR3 has 15 residues. CDR1 and CDR2 from the germline V gene are LGHNT and FRNRAP. V lost 5 bases and J lost 7; bases outside the gene matches: 11. Exclusion followed for patients with uncontrolled infection, other autoimmune disease, pregnancy or lactation. It was 8.5 to 10 ml of fresh peripheral blood that supplied the PBMCs. Amplified TCR beta CDR3 regions came from RNA transcripts. The TCR CDR3 first-round RT-PCR relied on the HTBI primer set. TCRdb re-called the multiplex PCR reads with MiXCR, one entry per CDR3 protein. The sample includes a few hundred thousand distinct CDR3 sequences, around an eighth of them seen just once. These data are taken from a study of T cells in Graves' hyperthyroidism and ophthalmopathy. Study as a whole: Sampling of peripheral blood happened at initial diagnosis, prior to any treatment.

Study results and limitations: For ophthalmopathy, model prediction preceded onset by a median 6.5 months.

This clonotype was obtained from a woman between 18 and 29 years old with Graves' hyperthyroidism. The chain couples TRBV12-5 to TRBJ2-1, with 7 bases that match TRBD1. The sample comprised blood. CDR3: CASGQGEGGMNEQFF. In nucleotides, the CDR3 is TGTGCTAGTGGTCAAGGAGAAGGGGGCATGAATGAGCAGTTCTTC.